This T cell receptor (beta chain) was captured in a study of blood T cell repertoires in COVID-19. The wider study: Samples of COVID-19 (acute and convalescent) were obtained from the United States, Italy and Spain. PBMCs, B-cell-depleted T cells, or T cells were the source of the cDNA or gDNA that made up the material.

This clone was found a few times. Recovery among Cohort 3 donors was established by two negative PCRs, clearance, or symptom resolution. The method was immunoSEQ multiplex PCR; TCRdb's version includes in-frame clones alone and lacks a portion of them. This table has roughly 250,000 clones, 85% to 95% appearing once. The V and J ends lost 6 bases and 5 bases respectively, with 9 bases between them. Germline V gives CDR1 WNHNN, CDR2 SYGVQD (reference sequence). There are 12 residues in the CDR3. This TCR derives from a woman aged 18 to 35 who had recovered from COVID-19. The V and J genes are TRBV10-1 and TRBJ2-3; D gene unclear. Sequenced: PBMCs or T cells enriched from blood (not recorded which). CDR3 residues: CASSTSLDTQYF. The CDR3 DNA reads TGCGCCAGCAGCACCAGTTTAGATACGCAGTATTTT.